This T cell receptor beta chain was sequenced during a study of cytomegalovirus exposure and HLA in healthy donors. The germline V and J ends were trimmed by 2 bases and 4 bases, with 19 bases remaining between them. The CDR3 has 16 residues. Germline lookup yields CDR1 SGHDT and CDR2 YYEEEE. The PCR contained 60 Vbeta and 13 Jbeta primers. Only in-frame clones appear in the TCRdb table, and some are missing; sequencing was by immunoSEQ multiplex PCR. The table lists under 100,000 clones, more than 50% of them singletons. This TCR derives from a woman aged 40 to 55 in good health and CMV-seropositive. Sequenced material: PBMCs. The chain employs TRBV5-6 and TRBJ2-7; D perhaps matches TRBD1 (6 bases). This CDR3 is CASSFPPGTGTYEQYF. CDR3 in DNA: TGTGCCAGCAGCTTCCCCCCCGGAACAGGGACGTACGAGCAGTACTTC.